The 23 T cell receptor beta chains below come from one sample, sequenced in a study of T-cell reconstitution after alpha-beta-depleted transplantation in children. The authors prepared the TCRbeta library with unique molecular identifiers. TCRdb redid the calling of the PCR reads with MiXCR, one entry per CDR3 protein. The sample has fewer than 750,000 distinct CDR3 sequences, more than 20% seen once. The starting material was PBMCs, obtained before TCRalphabeta/CD19-depleted stem cell transplant. The receptors originated from a boy under two years old with Wiskott-Aldrich syndrome, due to receive a stem cell transplant.

This clonotype was detected only a few times. J is TRBJ2-2 and V is TRBV29-1; D gene ambiguous. CDR1 SQVTM and CDR2 ANQGSEA come from the germline V gene. The CDR3 consists of 13 residues. Trimming shortened V by 7 bases and J by 4 bases, and 13 bases separated the two germline ends. DNA for the CDR3: TGCAGCGGGGCCTCAACGGGCACCGGGGAGCTGTTTTTT. The encoded protein is CSGASTGTGELFF.

The chain employs TRBV12-3 or TRBV12-4 and TRBJ1-2, with 10 bases fitting TRBD1. Losses at the gene ends were 2 bases for V and 8 bases for J; bases not matched to a gene: 2. The CDR3 covers 13 residues. CDR3 in amino acids: CASSLLTGGGYTF. The CDR3 bases are TGTGCCAGCAGTTTATTGACAGGGGGCGGCTACACCTTC.

The chain is built from TRBV5-6 and TRBJ2-2; 8 positions match TRBD1. The V and J ends lost 0 bases and 3 bases, in that order; junction bases with no gene match: 7. CDR3 length: 17 amino acids. Germline V CDR1 and CDR2: SGHDT, YYEEEE. The CDR3 region is CASSLGTGLYYTGELFF. CDR3 coding DNA: TGTGCCAGCAGCTTGGGGACAGGGCTATACTACACCGGGGAGCTGTTTTTT.

The rearrangement links TRBV28 to TRBJ1-4; 8 bases match TRBD1. Per germline, CDR1 MDHEN and CDR2 SYDVKM. Trimming at V came to 1 base and at J to 10 bases, leaving 8 bases not matched to a gene. The CDR3 loop spans 15 amino acids. CDR3 nucleotides: TGTGCCAGCAGTTTATCGGGCAGGGGGCGAGTAAAACTGTTTTTT. Translating gives CASSLSGRGRVKLFF.

The genes are TRBV5-4 and TRBJ2-2; D is uncertain. CDR1 SGHNT and CDR2 YYREEE come from the germline V gene (reference sequence). V lost 0 bases and J lost 6, with 9 bases in between. The CDR3 has 14 amino acids. CDR3 sequence (DNA): TGTGCCAGCAGCTTGGCGGCCCTATCCGGGGAGCTGTTTTTT. It codes for CASSLAALSGELFF.

This clonotype was counted only a few times. The V gene is TRBV20-1, the J gene TRBJ2-5, with a tentative D call TRBD2 (5 bases). The CDR3 runs 11 residues. Trimming pared 5 bases from V and 7 bases from J, leaving 11 bases between. The germline CDR1 and CDR2 sequences are DFQATT and SNEGSKA (reference sequence). The CDR3: CSALSRGTQYF. CDR3 DNA: TGCAGTGCTCTATCACGGGGGACCCAGTACTTC.

This clonotype has just a few counts. The V and J genes are TRBV12-3 or TRBV12-4 and TRBJ2-7, with 8 bases that match TRBD1. The CDR3 length is 14 residues. V lost 5 bases to trimming and J lost 4 bases; unmatched junction nucleotides: 7. DNA of the CDR3: TGTGCCAGCAGTCGGGACAGGATTACATACGAGCAGTACTTC. It specifies CASSRDRITYEQYF.

The table lists this clonotype with a few counts. This chain joins TRBV7-2 and TRBJ2-5; D is uncertain. The CDR3 has 14 amino acids. Germline V gene sequence: CDR1 SGHTA, CDR2 FQGNSA. Between the trimmed V and J ends, which lost 0 bases and 5 bases, there was a span of 10 bases. The CDR3, as DNA: TGTGCCAGCAGCTTAGCTAATCGGCTGGAGACCCAGTACTTC. Its protein is CASSLANRLETQYF.

V usage is TRBV5-1 and J usage is TRBJ2-5; TRBD2 aligns across 7 bases. V lost 4 bases and J lost 1; bases outside the gene matches: 7. Germline V gene sequence: CDR1 SGHRS, CDR2 YFSETQ. This CDR3 spans 15 amino acids. The DNA for the CDR3 is TGCGCCAGCAGCCTCCTTGGACTAGGCCAAGAGACCCAGTACTTC. This encodes CASSLLGLGQETQYF.

This clonotype came up a few times. The V gene is TRBV10-3, the J gene TRBJ2-1; TRBD2 matches 9 bases. Looked up from germline, CDR1 is ENHRY and CDR2 is SYGVKD. Trimming cost V 6 bases and J 2 bases; bases outside gene matches: 8. The CDR3 covers 16 residues. CDR3 region: CAIRTSGRKPYNEQFF. The CDR3 DNA reads TGTGCCATCAGAACGAGCGGGAGGAAACCCTACAATGAGCAGTTCTTC.

This clonotype was counted between two and nine times. The chain has TRBV28 and TRBJ2-3, with D unresolved. Germline CDR1 reads MDHEN; CDR2 reads SYDVKM. The V end lost 5 bases, the J end lost 3 bases, and 9 bases lay between the germline ends. This CDR3 is built from 13 residues. The CDR3, as DNA: TGTGCCAGCAGTGTACTAATAACAGATACGCAGTATTTT. Translating gives CASSVLITDTQYF.

The genes are TRBV20-1 and TRBJ1-2, with TRBD1 identical over 9 bases. This CDR3 has 11 amino acids. Germline loops: CDR1 DFQATT, CDR2 SNEGSKA (reference sequence). V dropped 4 bases and J dropped 10; count of bases not matched to a gene: 4. The CDR3 spells CSAIGTGHYTF. The CDR3 DNA sequence: TGCAGTGCTATAGGGACAGGGCACTACACCTTC.

Here the CDR3 DNA reads TGTGCCAGCAGTTACTCCGGGGCTTTATTGGAGACCCAGTACTTC. It specifies CASSYSGALLETQYF. The rearrangement joins TRBV6-5 to TRBJ2-5; possibly TRBD1 or TRBD2 for D (5 bases each). CDR1 is MNHEY, CDR2 SVGAGI, per germline. This CDR3 has 15 residues. V was trimmed by 0 bases and J by 5 bases, leaving 13 bases between them.

This clonotype was counted a few times. DNA of the CDR3: TGTGCCAGCAGCTCTACCCCTCCACGGGGTACCAACGAGCAGTACTTC. Its translation: CASSSTPPRGTNEQYF. The chain joins TRBV5-5 to TRBJ2-7; tentative D call: TRBD2 (5 bases). V was shortened by 3 bases and J by 5 bases, with 21 bases between the two germline ends. Per the germline V gene, CDR1 is SGHKS and CDR2 is YYEKEE (reference sequence). The CDR3 runs 16 residues.

Only a few counts were recorded for this clonotype. V and J are TRBV9 and TRBJ2-1, with 8 nucleotides matching TRBD2. This CDR3 has 16 residues. Germline CDR1 SGDLS, CDR2 YYNGEE. Germline trimming cut 0 bases from V and 2 bases from J; bases unmatched to any gene: 4. CDR3 loop: CASSVGVSGTYNEQFF. In nucleotides, the CDR3 is TGTGCCAGCAGCGTAGGGGTTAGCGGGACCTACAATGAGCAGTTCTTC.

J is TRBJ1-4 and V is TRBV6-1; D unclear. V was trimmed by 8 bases and J by 5 bases, leaving 15 bases between them. The CDR3 contains 14 residues. Germline V lookup: CDR1 MNHNS, CDR2 SASEGT. Here the CDR3 reads CASRMGRGNEKLFF. CDR3 coding DNA: TGTGCCAGCCGAATGGGCAGAGGGAATGAAAAACTGTTTTTT.

The rearrangement joins TRBV7-3 to TRBJ2-3; 8 bases align to TRBD2. V trimming: 5 bases; J trimming: 2 bases; junction bases outside the gene matches: 6. Germline V CDR1 and CDR2: SGHTA, FQGTGA. The CDR3 contains 15 residues. The CDR3 sequence is CASSQAGATTDTQYF. In nucleotides, the CDR3 is TGTGCCAGCAGCCAAGCGGGAGCGACCACAGATACGCAGTATTTT.

Here the CDR3 reads CASSPKDAPTAEAFF. The CDR3 DNA is TGTGCCAGCAGCCCCAAGGATGCCCCAACTGCGGAAGCTTTCTTT. The chain recombines TRBV12-3 or TRBV12-4 with TRBJ1-1; D is undetermined. Trimming took 6 bases from V and 8 from J, leaving 22 bases between them. This CDR3 region has 15 residues.

The table lists this clonotype with a few counts. The chain carries TRBV7-9 and TRBJ2-5, with D hard to call. This CDR3 comprises 15 residues. The V gene lost 6 bases and the J gene lost 2 bases, with 16 bases spanning the gap. The germline V gene encodes CDR1 SEHNR and CDR2 FQNEAQ (reference sequence). CDR3 sequence (DNA): TGTGCCAGCAGTTTGACCGAGTCCCTACAAGAGACCCAGTACTTC. Amino acid sequence: CASSLTESLQETQYF.

There are a few counts of this clonotype. The chain uses TRBV5-1 and TRBJ2-7; D could derive from TRBD1 or TRBD2 (5 bases each). Germline V gives CDR1 SGHRS, CDR2 YFSETQ. The CDR3 is 14 amino acids. The V end was cut by 0 bases, the J end by 3 bases, with 10 bases between. CDR3 nucleotide sequence: TGCGCCAGCAGCTTGGCGTCGAGGGGCTACGAGCAGTACTTC. This gives the protein CASSLASRGYEQYF.

The chain combines TRBV28 with TRBJ2-1; the D call may be TRBD1 or TRBD2 (5 bases each). The V end lost 2 bases, the J end lost 1 base, and 12 bases lay between the germline ends. This CDR3 is built from 16 residues. Germline V lookup: CDR1 MDHEN, CDR2 SYDVKM. Written as DNA, the CDR3 is TGTGCCAGCAGTTTAGTGGGGGTAGGGTCCTACAATGAGCAGTTCTTC. Its protein product is CASSLVGVGSYNEQFF. The whole variable domain, remainder taken from reference TRBV28 and TRBJ2-1, is DVKVTQSSRYLVKRTGEKVFLECVQDMDHENMFWYRQDPGLGLRLIYFSYDVKMKEKGDIPEGYSVSREKKERFSLILESASTNQTSMYLCASSLVGVGSYNEQFFGPGTRLTVL.

V usage is TRBV5-1 and J usage is TRBJ2-3; no definite D call. CDR1 and CDR2 from the germline V gene are SGHRS and YFSETQ. CDR3 length: 15 amino acids. V gave up 1 base and J gave up 4 bases, with 13 bases separating them. CDR3 coding DNA: TGCGCCAGCAGCTTGATGGGAAGTCTCGCAGATACGCAGTATTTT. Amino acid sequence: CASSLMGSLADTQYF.

The genes are TRBV28 and TRBJ1-5; 9 nucleotides agree with TRBD1. V lost 5 bases, J lost 7 bases, and 12 bases stayed unmatched. This CDR3 has 16 amino acids. Germline V lookup: CDR1 MDHEN, CDR2 SYDVKM. This CDR3 reads CASSERIGTGNQPQHF. The CDR3 DNA reads TGTGCCAGCAGTGAAAGGATTGGGACAGGGAACCAGCCCCAGCATTTT.